This TCR beta chain was profiled in a study of T cells in Graves' hyperthyroidism and ophthalmopathy. Study conclusions and caveats: Ophthalmopathy onset followed model prediction by a median around 6.6 months.

Over 18 months, lack of ophthalmopathy progression marked Graves' hyperthyroidism as stable. Germline CDR1 and CDR2: DFQATT and SNEGSKA (reference sequence). This CDR3 contains 15 residues. V lost 1 base and J lost 5, with 17 bases in between. It was RNA transcripts that yielded the amplified TCR beta CDR3 regions. During a first-round RT-PCR of the TCR CDR3, the HTBI primer set was used. TCRdb reprocessed the multiplex PCR reads with MiXCR, giving one entry per CDR3 protein. The data contain about 210,000 distinct CDR3 sequences, about 15% of them singletons. Only a few counts were recorded for this clonotype. Its specificity is unknown.

The chain employs TRBV20-1 and TRBJ1-2; D not resolved. The sequencing input was blood. The sequence came from a man aged 50-59 years with Graves' hyperthyroidism. The CDR3 region has the DNA TGCAGTGCTAGAGGGCGTTGGACCGGGGTATATGGCTACACCTTC. Its translation: CSARGRWTGVYGYTF.